This T cell receptor beta chain was recovered during a study of graft-versus-host responses after intestinal transplantation. About the research overall: Following induction with anti-thymocyte globulin, all recipients were given tacrolimus and steroids for about 3 years.

Findings and caveats of the study: GvH clonotypes were identified within recipient marrow, with a subset emerging first in ileum or blood. Declining HvG levels early post-transplant were linked to peak circulating GvH clone levels. In patients with graft-donor T cell macrochimerism, allograft graft-versus-host to host-versus-graft clonal ratios were high.

This clone was observed a few times. The antigen remains unidentified. The CDR3 extends over 15 amino acids. Germline CDR1 reads SGHTA; CDR2 reads FQGNSA. Unmatched junction bases numbered 3, after V lost 6 bases and J lost 2 bases. Lamina propria and intraepithelial lymphocytes were released by processing graft tissue. Libraries were prepared by immunoSEQ multiplex PCR; TCRdb keeps only in-frame clonotypes and omits some of them. The sample lists about 5,100 clones; over 55% were seen once. The rearrangement links TRBV7-2 to TRBJ2-1, with 11 bases matching TRBD2. The TCR sequence derives from a human patient who received an intestinal transplant, so some T cells may come from the graft donor. Sequencing used ileum tissue, obtained around 250 days after intestinal transplant. The CDR3 DNA follows: TGTGCCAGCAGGTCGGGACTAGCGGCCTACAATGAGCAGTTCTTC. Its translation is CASRSGLAAYNEQFF.